These 12 T cell receptor beta chains came from one sample sequenced in a study of T cells in women clearing cervical HPV infection. TCRdb's table, derived via immunoSEQ multiplex PCR, lists solely in-frame clones and lacks some. The repertoire table contains 20,000 or so clones. The sequenced sample consisted of blood buffy coat. These receptors were obtained from a woman between 18 and 70 years old with a cervical HPV16 infection that either progressed to CIN3+ or cleared (not recorded which).

To note about this clone: Sequencing ends 3 residues short of the CDR3 end; the germline J gene provides the rest. V is TRBV5-1 and J is TRBJ2-2, with 10 bases matching TRBD1. V was clipped by 4 bases and J by 3 bases; unmatched bases: 3. This CDR3 region has 15 residues. CDR1 and CDR2 from the germline V gene are SGHRS and YFSETQ. This CDR3 reads CASSLDRGYTGELFF. The sequenced CDR3 bases are TGCGCCAGCAGCCTGGACAGGGGGTACACCGGGGAG.

By frequency, this clone registers medium-sized. Read data end 3 residues before the CDR3 end; the end is taken from the germline J gene. This chain joins TRBV30 and TRBJ2-3; D gene uncertain. The CDR3 extends over 13 amino acids. Trimming removed 6 bases from V and 0 bases from J, with 10 bases in between. In germline, CDR1 is GTSNPN, CDR2 SVGIG (reference sequence). The part of the CDR3 DNA that was read is TGTGCCTGTATAGCCGGAAGCACAGATACG. This sequence encodes CACIAGSTDT. The whole CDR3 is CACIAGSTDTQYF.

The CDR3 sequence: CASSVTGGGAEAFF. The covered CDR3 bases are TGTGCCAGCAGTGTGACAGGGGGTGGAGCTGAA. This chain uses TRBV6-1 with TRBJ1-1; 9 bases are shared with TRBD1. The read stops 3 residues short of the end of the CDR3; the missing end is completed from the germline J gene. The CDR3 is 14 residues long. Germline V gene sequence: CDR1 MNHNS, CDR2 SASEGT. Trimming cost V 4 bases and J 6 bases; bases outside gene matches: 6.

On this clone: The read ends 3 residues before the CDR3 terminus; that terminus is restored from the germline J gene. This chain uses TRBV5-4 with TRBJ1-5; D is possibly TRBD1 (6 bases). The CDR3 covers 16 residues. V was trimmed by 1 base and J by 1 base, leaving 12 bases between them. The germline gives CDR1 SGHNT, CDR2 YYREEE (reference sequence). The CDR3 protein is CASSLWRGRSNQPQHF. The covered CDR3 bases are TGTGCCAGCAGCTTGTGGCGGGGGCGCAGCAATCAGCCC.

In the case of this clone: One end of the junction varies from germline; a read error may be responsible. Other DNA variants within this sample encode the same CDR3. Incomplete CDR3 DNA: TGTGCCAGCTGTGCACGGACAAGACGAAACACA. Translation gives CASCARTRRNT. The CDR3 as a whole reads CASCARTRRNTIYF. J is TRBJ1-3 and V is TRBV6-1; possibly TRBD1 for D (5 bases). The read terminates 3 residues ahead of where the CDR3 ends, so the germline J gene completes it. The length of the CDR3 is 14 residues. Germline V gene lookup returns CDR1 MNHNS and CDR2 SASEGT.

Turning to this clone: From the germline J gene comes the end of the CDR3, since the read stops 3 residues before it. V gene TRBV4-2 combines with J gene TRBJ2-7, with 10 bases matching TRBD1. The V gene's germline CDR1 is LGHNA and CDR2 YNFKEQ. The CDR3 is 17 residues long. V shed 4 bases, J shed 6 bases, and the junction held 15 bases outside the gene matches. CDR3 protein: CASSPRTTGTGVFEQYF. The CDR3 bases that were read are TGTGCCAGCAGCCCCCGGACTACCGGGACAGGGGTTTTCGAG.

Details on this clone: The sequenced fragment ends 3 residues before the CDR3 boundary, so the rest is inferred from the germline J gene. The rearrangement joins TRBV5-4 to TRBJ2-7; D is undetermined. Germline V gene sequence: CDR1 SGHNT, CDR2 YYREEE (reference sequence). The CDR3 runs to 14 residues. V was shortened by 3 bases and J by 2 bases, with 12 bases between the two germline ends. CDR3 DNA (partial): TGTGCCAGCAGCTCTCTTGTCCCCCCCTACGAG. Its protein product is CASSSLVPPYE. The entire CDR3 is CASSSLVPPYEQYF.

To note about this clone: The read ends 3 residues early relative to the CDR3; the germline J gene fills the gap. The chain links TRBV11-3 to TRBJ2-2; TRBD1 aligns across 9 bases. The germline V gene encodes CDR1 SGHNT and CDR2 YENEEA. This CDR3 has 15 amino acids. V lost 5 bases, J lost 3 bases, and 4 bases stayed unmatched. The CDR3 loop reads CASSRTGADTGELFF. The covered CDR3 bases are TGTGCCAGCAGCAGGACAGGGGCGGACACCGGGGAG.

As regards this clone: The read stops 3 residues short of the end of the CDR3; the missing end is completed from the germline J gene. The chain employs TRBV12-5 and TRBJ2-3; 8 bases agree with TRBD2. The CDR3 consists of 15 residues. Germline CDR1 and CDR2: LGHNT and FRNRAP. CDR3 bases read: TGTGCTAGTGGTTTGTTCGGGGGGGAAGGTCAGCCG. As protein: CASGLFGGEGQP. The whole CDR3 protein is CASGLFGGEGQPQYF.

Worth noting for this clone: The read finishes 3 residues shy of the CDR3 end, and the germline J gene is used to complete it. The J gene is TRBJ2-3, the V gene TRBV30; 10 bases agree with TRBD2. Germline loops: CDR1 GTSNPN, CDR2 SVGIG (reference sequence). Unmatched junction bases numbered 2, after V lost 1 base and J lost 1 base. The CDR3 consists of 15 residues. CDR3 residues: CAWSAGLAGTDTQYF. CDR3 DNA, as far as it was read: TGTGCCTGGAGTGCCGGACTAGCGGGCACAGATACG.

Notes on this clone: The CDR3 end is not reached by the read, which stops 3 residues before it; the germline J gene fills it in. V gene TRBV2 combines with J gene TRBJ1-2; TRBD1 is a possible D gene (6 bases). CDR1 SNHLY and CDR2 FYNNEI come from the germline V gene. The length of the CDR3 is 17 residues. The CDR3 is CASSPPLRRGFSYDYTF. CDR3 bases read: TGTGCCAGCAGTCCCCCGCTGCGGAGGGGGTTCTCCTACGAC.

As for this clone: The sequence runs out 3 residues before the end of the CDR3; the remainder is reconstructed from the germline J gene. The chain has TRBV19 and TRBJ2-2; 7 nucleotides align to TRBD2. The junction had 4 bases not matched to a gene; V was cut back by 8 bases and J by 4 bases. There are 13 residues in the CDR3. From germline, CDR1 is LNHDA and CDR2 SQIVND (reference sequence). CDR3 protein: CASQERGTGELFF. The part of the CDR3 DNA that was read is TGTGCCAGTCAGGAGCGGGGCACCGGGGAG.